Included here is one T cell receptor beta chain sequence, with context. This sample was included in a study of cytomegalovirus exposure and HLA in healthy donors. The PCR used 60 Vbeta and 13 Jbeta primers. The repertoire was sequenced with immunoSEQ multiplex PCR; TCRdb's copy has only in-frame clones and lacks some. The sample lists about 210,000 clones, roughly 80% occurring once. Germline trimming cut 4 bases from V and 9 bases from J; bases unmatched to any gene: 8. The germline V gene encodes CDR1 ENHRY and CDR2 SYGVKD. The CDR3 extends over 14 amino acids. Sequenced: PBMCs. The chain employs TRBV10-3 and TRBJ2-1; TRBD1 matches 8 bases. The receptor was derived from a man in his forties in good health and CMV-seropositive. Written as DNA, the CDR3 is TGTGCCATCAGTGGCAGGGGGCCAGAGGGTGAGCAGTTCTTC. Translation gives CAISGRGPEGEQFF.